This is a list of T cell receptor beta chains from one sample in a study of technical replicates of blood from a handful of donors. The protocol was immunoSEQ multiplex PCR, while the TCRdb copy is restricted to in-frame clones and leaves out a portion. The sample yields around 79,000 clones, about 93% seen once. Material: T cells isolated from PBMCs. These receptor sequences come from a human donor in good health. Each CDR3 is given with its conserved first and last residue. The D gene is left open where the match is weak. A clone size is listed for some rows: how often the clone was seen (once, few, many), or a class if it is expanded.

D,V,size,length,J,CDR3,DNA
TRBD2,TRBV29-1,once,15,TRBJ2-7,CSVEGEREASYEQYF,TGCAGCGTTGAAGGTGAGCGGGAGGCCTCCTACGAGCAGTACTTC
.,TRBV5-4,.,15,TRBJ2-5,CASSSWDWGQETQYF,TGTGCCAGCAGCTCGTGGGACTGGGGCCAAGAGACCCAGTACTTC
.,TRBV9,.,14,TRBJ2-7,CASSTTQGLDEQYF,TGTGCCAGCAGCACAACACAGGGTTTGGACGAGCAGTACTTC
.,TRBV4-3,once,14,TRBJ2-5,CASSQVGTEETQYF,TGCGCCAGCAGCCAAGTAGGGACTGAAGAGACCCAGTACTTC
TRBD1,TRBV28,.,14,TRBJ1-1,CASSLGTGITEAFF,TGTGCCAGCAGTTTAGGGACAGGGATCACTGAAGCTTTCTTT
.,TRBV6-5,.,15,TRBJ1-3,CASKRGSVSGNTIYF,TGTGCCAGCAAGCGGGGGTCTGTCTCTGGAAACACCATATATTTT
.,TRBV19,.,14,TRBJ1-1,CASSIRQPNTEAFF,TGTGCCAGTAGTATAAGACAGCCGAACACTGAAGCTTTCTTT
.,TRBV30,.,14,TRBJ1-4,CAWSRNRAGEKLFF,TGTGCCTGGAGTAGGAACAGGGCTGGGGAAAAACTGTTTTTT
.,TRBV18,.,13,TRBJ1-5,CASSPTGNQPQHF,TGTGCCAGCTCACCAACGGGCAATCAGCCCCAGCATTTT
TRBD2,TRBV7-9,.,14,TRBJ2-7,CASISGGPTHEQYF,TGTGCCAGCATATCGGGGGGGCCGACCCACGAGCAGTACTTC
.,TRBV4-3,.,15,TRBJ1-2,CASSQDPGANYGYTF,TGCGCCAGCAGCCAAGACCCGGGGGCTAACTATGGCTACACCTTC
.,TRBV7-9,.,14,TRBJ2-1,CASSLTGAYNEQFF,TGTGCCAGCAGCTTAACGGGAGCGTACAATGAGCAGTTCTTC
.,TRBV7-2,.,16,TRBJ1-1,CASSLEQEWMNTEAFF,TGTGCCAGCAGCTTAGAGCAGGAATGGATGAACACTGAAGCTTTCTTT
TRBD2,TRBV5-1,.,14,TRBJ2-3,CASSLTSGADTQYF,TGCGCCAGCAGCTTGACTAGCGGGGCTGATACGCAGTATTTT
TRBD2,TRBV10-3,.,13,TRBJ2-7,CAISGRATYEQYF,TGTGCCATCAGCGGGAGGGCCACCTACGAGCAGTACTTC
.,TRBV5-4,.,14,TRBJ1-1,CASYRGIMNTEAFF,TGTGCCAGCTACCGAGGGATCATGAACACTGAAGCTTTCTTT
.,TRBV7-6,once,16,TRBJ1-5,CASSLLAGASNQPQHF,TGTGCCAGCAGCTTATTGGCTGGGGCCAGCAATCAGCCCCAGCATTTT
.,TRBV29-1,.,13,TRBJ2-3,CSVEDKFTDTQYF,TGCAGCGTTGAAGACAAATTCACAGATACGCAGTATTTT
TRBD2,TRBV5-1,.,16,TRBJ2-1,CASSLASGRPYNEQFF,TGCGCCAGCAGCTTGGCGAGCGGGAGGCCCTACAATGAGCAGTTCTTC
.,TRBV19,.,14,TRBJ1-5,CATELPGKGKPQHF,TGTGCCACAGAGCTACCAGGGAAGGGCAAGCCCCAGCATTTT
.,TRBV5-1,.,12,TRBJ2-1,CASSEYSTEQFF,TGCGCCAGCAGCGAATATAGTACTGAGCAGTTCTTC
TRBD1,TRBV27,.,16,TRBJ1-1,CASSPRTGGWDTEAFF,TGTGCCAGCAGTCCCAGGACAGGGGGCTGGGACACTGAAGCTTTCTTT
.,TRBV19,.,16,TRBJ2-3,CASSINRRTSTDTQYF,TGTGCCAGTAGTATAAACAGGCGTACTAGCACAGATACGCAGTATTTT
.,TRBV19,.,14,TRBJ2-7,CASSKPGNSYEQYF,TGTGCCAGTAGTAAACCCGGGAACTCCTACGAGCAGTACTTC
TRBD1,TRBV2,.,14,TRBJ2-1,CASSLLDRGNEQFF,TGTGCCAGCAGTTTGCTGGACAGGGGAAATGAGCAGTTCTTC
TRBD2,TRBV9,.,17,TRBJ2-3,CASSGRLADSFTDTQYF,TGTGCCAGCAGCGGACGACTAGCGGACTCCTTCACAGATACGCAGTATTTT
TRBD2,TRBV5-1,.,16,TRBJ2-1,CASSRGGTSVYNEQFF,TGCGCCAGCAGTCGTGGAGGGACTAGCGTCTACAATGAGCAGTTCTTC
TRBD2,TRBV4-3,.,15,TRBJ2-3,CASSRTSGYTDTQYF,TGCGCCAGCAGCAGGACTAGCGGTTACACAGATACGCAGTATTTT
TRBD2,TRBV7-7,.,16,TRBJ2-2,CASSIPSGPNAGELFF,TGTGCTAGCAGCATTCCTAGCGGGCCCAATGCCGGGGAGCTGTTTTTT
.,TRBV19,.,16,TRBJ2-3,CASSMFGTHGADTQYF,TGTGCCAGTAGTATGTTCGGGACACATGGGGCAGATACGCAGTATTTT
.,TRBV19,once,14,TRBJ1-2,CASSIGTGINGYTF,TGTGCCAGTAGTATAGGTACAGGGATTAATGGCTACACCTTC
.,TRBV28,.,15,TRBJ1-2,CATLIPQGFGYGYTF,TGTGCCACCCTAATTCCTCAGGGCTTCGGCTATGGCTACACCTTC
.,TRBV5-4,.,12,TRBJ2-3,CASSYSGDTQYF,TGTGCCAGCAGTTATAGTGGAGATACGCAGTATTTT
.,TRBV6-5,.,14,TRBJ1-4,CASSYSGGNEKLFF,TGTGCCAGCAGTTACTCGGGCGGGAATGAAAAACTGTTTTTT
.,TRBV5-6,once,13,TRBJ1-1,CASRQIGSTEAFF,TGTGCCAGCAGACAGATAGGAAGCACTGAAGCTTTCTTT
.,TRBV9,.,20,TRBJ2-3,CASSVSLKQQGQGPTDTQYF,TGTGCCAGCAGCGTCTCACTCAAGCAACAGGGACAAGGGCCCACAGATACGCAGTATTTT
.,TRBV30,.,17,TRBJ2-2,CAWMKVAGSVDTGELFF,TGTGCCTGGATGAAGGTGGCGGGGAGTGTTGACACCGGGGAGCTGTTTTTT
TRBD1,TRBV6-1,.,14,TRBJ2-5,CASSEAGQQETQYF,TGTGCCAGCAGTGAAGCGGGACAGCAAGAGACCCAGTACTTC
.,TRBV19,.,13,TRBJ1-1,CASSTTVDTEAFF,TGTGCCAGTAGTACGACAGTAGATACTGAAGCTTTCTTT
.,TRBV13,.,15,TRBJ2-7,CASSLGGEGLRKQYF,TGTGCCAGCAGCTTAGGGGGGGAAGGACTACGGAAGCAGTACTTC
.,TRBV2,.,15,TRBJ2-5,CASNLNGQLQETQYF,TGTGCCAGCAATCTCAACGGACAGCTGCAAGAGACCCAGTACTTC
TRBD1,TRBV29-1,.,14,TRBJ2-3,CSVSGTARGDTQYF,TGCAGCGTCTCCGGGACAGCACGGGGCGATACGCAGTATTTT
.,TRBV6-5,.,14,TRBJ2-7,CASSPTLFGYEQYF,TGTGCCAGCAGCCCCACTCTCTTTGGCTACGAGCAGTACTTC
TRBD1,TRBV5-4,.,15,TRBJ2-7,CASSLGTGPTYEQYF,TGTGCCAGCAGCTTAGGGACAGGGCCTACCTACGAGCAGTACTTC
TRBD2,TRBV4-1,.,15,TRBJ2-7,CASSQPTSGNYEQYF,TGCGCCAGCAGCCAACCCACTAGCGGGAACTACGAGCAGTACTTC
TRBD1,TRBV9,.,16,TRBJ1-1,CASSAYRRGPDTEAFF,TGTGCCAGCAGCGCTTACCGCAGGGGGCCGGACACTGAAGCTTTCTTT
.,TRBV4-1,.,16,TRBJ2-1,CASSQDPLSSYNEQFF,TGCGCCAGCAGCCAAGATCCGTTGAGCTCCTACAATGAGCAGTTCTTC
TRBD1,TRBV18,.,13,TRBJ2-5,CASSRDREETQYF,TGTGCCAGCTCACGGGACAGAGAAGAGACCCAGTACTTC
.,TRBV19,once,16,TRBJ1-2,CASSTATQGTNYGYTF,TGTGCCAGTAGTACCGCGACCCAGGGGACCAACTATGGCTACACCTTC
TRBD1,TRBV5-8,.,17,TRBJ2-1,CASSLGDSVPPSNEQFF,TGTGCCAGCAGCTTGGGGGACAGCGTGCCTCCCAGCAATGAGCAGTTCTTC
.,TRBV10-1,once,16,TRBJ2-7,CASSAGLFGPFYEQYF,TGCGCCAGCAGTGCGGGACTTTTCGGACCCTTCTACGAGCAGTACTTC
TRBD2,TRBV5-1,.,15,TRBJ2-1,CASSFSGLSYNEQFF,TGCGCCAGCAGCTTTAGCGGGCTCTCCTACAATGAGCAGTTCTTC
TRBD1,TRBV29-1,.,15,TRBJ1-5,CSGSSGTGRDQPQHF,TGCAGCGGGTCCTCCGGGACAGGGAGAGATCAGCCCCAGCATTTT
.,TRBV7-9,.,17,TRBJ2-5,CASSLEGGRIIQETQYF,TGTGCCAGCAGCTTGGAGGGGGGGAGAATTATCCAAGAGACCCAGTACTTC
.,TRBV6-5,.,16,TRBJ2-1,CASSYSRGSSYNEQFF,TGTGCCAGCAGTTACTCGAGGGGGAGCTCCTACAATGAGCAGTTCTTC
.,TRBV15,.,15,TRBJ2-7,CATTEMTLGVDEQYF,TGTGCCACCACCGAAATGACCCTAGGAGTTGACGAGCAGTACTTC
.,TRBV6-6,.,15,TRBJ1-4,CASSSGRSLNEKLFF,TGTGCCAGCAGTTCTGGCAGGTCCCTTAATGAAAAACTGTTTTTT
TRBD2,TRBV4-3,.,15,TRBJ2-7,CASSQGLAEAYEQYF,TGCGCCAGCAGCCAAGGACTAGCGGAAGCCTACGAGCAGTACTTC
.,TRBV4-3,.,12,TRBJ2-1,CASSQYSNEQFF,TGCGCCAGCAGCCAATACAGCAATGAGCAGTTCTTC
TRBD2,TRBV5-1,.,16,TRBJ2-3,CASSVSGTSRADTQYF,TGCGCCAGCAGTGTTTCCGGGACTAGCCGTGCAGATACGCAGTATTTT